This T cell receptor beta chain was observed in a study of Graves' ophthalmopathy and Graves' hyperthyroidism. Looking at the study overall: Upon initial diagnosis and before any treatment, peripheral blood was collected.

Trimming removed 1 base from V and 6 bases from J, with 13 bases in between. Germline values: CDR1 MNHNS, CDR2 SASEGT. The CDR3 spans 15 residues. The TCR beta CDR3 regions underwent amplification from RNA transcripts. First-round RT-PCR relied on HTBI primers, and a second-round multiplex PCR came next. TCRdb passed the multiplex PCR reads through MiXCR, listing each CDR3 protein once. The data contain around 400,000 distinct CDR3 sequences, approximately 21% of them seen just once; the ten biggest clones take up approximately 3%. The study excluded patients with other autoimmune diseases, uncontrolled infections, pregnancy or lactation. This clonotype was found many times.

The V call is TRBV6-1, the J call TRBJ2-4; D possibly corresponds to TRBD2 (5 bases). The clonotype originates from a woman aged 18-29 years with stable Graves' hyperthyroidism. The specimen was peripheral blood. CDR3 in DNA: TGTGCCAGCAGTGAAGGAGCGGCGGGCGGAAACATTCAGTACTTC. Its protein is CASSEGAAGGNIQYF.